This section outlines one T cell receptor beta chain sequence together with its context. The antigen is unknown. CD45RO-CCR7+CD27+CD95- expression identified naive CD8+ T cells. TRB cDNA was prepared as libraries by UMI-labeled 5' RACE. From its re-call of the 5' RACE reads, TCRdb lists each CDR3 protein once, without DNA. This sample's table reports tens of thousands of distinct CDR3 sequences. This entry is derived from a study of CXCR3-negative and CXCR3-positive naive CD8 T cells. Findings and caveats of the study: Relative to memory CD8+ cells, whose diversity was much lower, both naive subsets had comparably high diversity. Memory, not naive, CXCR3-negative and CXCR3-positive cells differed in TRBV-TRBJ usage. TRB CDR3 hydrophobicity was greater in CXCR3-positive naive cells than in CXCR3-negative naive cells.

The CDR3 has 15 amino acids. The TCR was taken from a human donor in good health. Some clones in this sample may be carry-over from other donors' samples. The J gene is TRBJ2-1, the V gene TRBV12-3 or TRBV12-4; TCRdb outputs TRBD1, but without DNA this stays unchecked. Sequenced material: naive CXCR3- CD8+ T cells from blood. Subset: CD45RO-CCR7+CD27+CD95- naive CD8+ T cells lacking CXCR3 (TNR3-). The CDR3 region is CASSFPSTGDNEQFF.